At least ten counts were recorded for the clone carrying this T cell receptor (beta chain). Its antigen is as yet unknown. J gave up 5 bases and V 4 bases, and 4 bases lay outside the gene matches. CDR3 length equals 13 residues. CDR1 and CDR2 from the germline V gene are SQVTM and ANQGSEA. This specimen comes from a study of beta chain features in type 1 diabetes. Study as a whole: Sorted cells examined across all samples numbered more than 100 million. Study observations and caveats: Patients and controls would be equally affected if PCR favored shorter templates. Reduced insertions and increased deletions marked VDJ junctions in type 1 diabetes patients.

CD4+ naive, central memory, regulatory and stem cell-like memory cells were sorted via CD45RO/CCR7/CD25/CD127/CD95/CD27. Sequencing targeted expressed TCRB transcripts, as all isolated RNA had been reverse transcribed. This table comes from immunoSEQ multiplex PCR, and its TCRdb copy is limited to in-frame clones, with some not included. This sample has hundreds of thousands of clones, with more than 9.5% found just once. The chain joins TRBV29-1 to TRBJ2-7, with TRBD2 matching 11 bases. The material sequenced was naive CD4+ T cells from blood. The source is a woman under 30 in good health. CDR3 sequence reads: CSVGLAGFNEQYF. In nucleotides, the CDR3 is TGCAGCGTTGGACTAGCGGGATTTAACGAGCAGTACTTC.